This passage covers 13 T cell receptor beta chains from one sample sequenced in a study of blood T cell repertoires in COVID-19 (dated by TCRdb to 2020 to 2022). Library preparation used the immunoSEQ multiplex PCR assay. This immuneACCESS table, as held by TCRdb, lists in-frame sequences with V and J called but not all clones. Of the missing ones, under half trace to an unresolved V gene in checked studies; the others have no known cause. For this sample the table gives 150,000 to 190,000 clones, of which 80% to 90% were detected only once. The biggest ten clones account for 7.3% of the sample. The sequencing sample was made of PBMCs or T cells enriched from blood (not recorded which). The origin of the receptors is a man aged 50 or older who had recovered from COVID-19.

CDR3 sequence: CASRNPGTGVEKLFF. The DNA for the CDR3 is TGTGCCAGCAGAAACCCCGGGACAGGGGTTGAAAAACTGTTTTTT. The chain has TRBV6-5 and TRBJ1-4, with 10 bases fitting TRBD1. Germline V CDR1 and CDR2: MNHEY, SVGAGI. The junction had 8 bases not matched to a gene; V was cut back by 6 bases and J by 7 bases. This CDR3 comprises 15 residues.

This clone was observed once. This CDR3 reads CATSDPTTDRNEQFF. The CDR3 DNA reads TGTGCCACCAGTGATCCGACAACTGACAGGAATGAGCAGTTCTTC. V is TRBV24-1 and J is TRBJ2-1, with D perhaps matching TRBD1 (6 bases). Per germline, CDR1 KGHDR and CDR2 SFDVKD. Trimming took off 3 bases at V and 7 bases at J, with 15 bases between the two ends. This CDR3 is built from 15 residues.

The rearrangement uses TRBV5-4 and TRBJ2-3; TRBD2 matches 9 bases. Germline V gives CDR1 SGHNT, CDR2 YYREEE (reference sequence). The junction had 4 bases not matched to a gene; V was cut back by 1 base and J by 4 bases. The CDR3 is 15 amino acids. CDR3 loop: CASSLSAGGPDTQYF. Written as DNA, the CDR3 is TGTGCCAGCAGCTTGTCGGCGGGGGGGCCAGATACGCAGTATTTT.

The chain joins TRBV3-1 (or the pseudogene TRBV3-2) to TRBJ1-6; weak D call: TRBD1 (5 bases). Deletions cut 4 bases from V and 10 bases from J, with 23 bases between. The CDR3 loop spans 17 amino acids. Germline V lookup: CDR1 LGHDT, CDR2 YNNKEL (reference sequence). The CDR3: CASSPYSSGPRLSPLHF. DNA of the CDR3: TGTGCCAGCAGCCCATACTCCTCAGGGCCCCGGCTATCACCCCTCCACTTT.

With respect to this clone: Other DNA sequences within the sample encode an identical CDR3. V gene TRBV5-6 combines with J gene TRBJ2-7, with TRBD2 matching over 15 bases. The V and J ends lost 4 bases and 3 bases, in that order; junction bases with no gene match: 2. Germline V gives CDR1 SGHDT, CDR2 YYEEEE. This CDR3 region has 15 residues. The DNA for the CDR3 is TGTGCCAGCAGCCCGGGACTAGCGGGGGGCTACGAGCAGTACTTC. Residues: CASSPGLAGGYEQYF.

V usage is TRBV18 and J usage is TRBJ2-3, with D possibly TRBD1 on 5 matching bases. With 2 bases removed from V and 0 bases from J, the gap between germline ends came to 12 bases. This CDR3 has 16 residues. Germline values: CDR1 KGHSH, CDR2 LQKENI. The CDR3: CASSPLAGFSTDTQYF. In nucleotides, the CDR3 is TGTGCCAGCTCACCATTGGCAGGGTTTAGCACAGATACGCAGTATTTT.

The chain has TRBV5-6 and TRBJ1-1; D might be TRBD1 (6 bases). The CDR3 runs to 12 residues. CDR1 is SGHDT and CDR2 is YYEEEE in the germline V gene. Trimming took off 0 bases at V and 8 bases at J, with 8 bases between the two ends. In DNA form, the CDR3 reads TGTGCCAGCAGCTTGGGTACAGGGGAAGCTTTCTTT. Its translation: CASSLGTGEAFF.

CDR3 in amino acids: CASSLGQGPEKLFF. The CDR3 DNA reads as TGTGCCAGCAGCTTGGGACAGGGACCTGAAAAACTGTTTTTT. The chain has TRBV5-4 and TRBJ1-4; 7 positions agree with TRBD1. V shed 0 bases, J shed 7 bases, and the junction held 3 bases outside the gene matches. The length of the CDR3 is 14 residues. Germline V gives CDR1 SGHNT, CDR2 YYREEE (reference sequence).

CDR3 bases: TGTGCCAGCAGTCTCACTAGCGGGGGGCCCCATTTAACAGATACGCAGTATTTT. Protein sequence: CASSLTSGGPHLTDTQYF. The gene calls are TRBV6-6 and TRBJ2-3; 12 bases are a match to TRBD2. Germline V gene lookup returns CDR1 MNHNY and CDR2 SVGAGI (reference sequence). J lost 3 bases, V lost 5 bases, and 12 bases had no gene match. The length of the CDR3 is 18 residues.

This chain links TRBV11-2 with TRBJ2-2; 12 bases match TRBD2. Germline CDR1 and CDR2: SGHAT and FQNNGV. Trimming at V came to 8 bases and at J to 4 bases, leaving 11 bases not matched to a gene. The CDR3 totals 17 residues. In nucleotides, the CDR3 is TGTGCCAGCCGAGGACTAGCGGGGTCATTAATCACCGGGGAGCTGTTTTTT. Translated: CASRGLAGSLITGELFF.

V gene TRBV6-5 combines with J gene TRBJ2-3, with TRBD1 matching 9 bases. V dropped 6 bases and J dropped 7; count of bases not matched to a gene: 5. Germline CDR1 and CDR2: MNHEY and SVGAGI. The CDR3 loop spans 13 amino acids. The CDR3, as DNA: TGTGCCAGCAGGGGGGGACAGGGAAATACGCAGTATTTT. Translating it yields CASRGGQGNTQYF.

CDR3 nucleotide sequence: TGCGCCAGCAGCCAAGATTCGGCAGGTGAAAACATTCAGTACTTC. Protein product: CASSQDSAGENIQYF. The V and J genes are TRBV4-3 and TRBJ2-4, with D hard to call. This CDR3 has 15 amino acids. Germline assignment: CDR1 LGHNA and CDR2 YSLEER. Trimming removed 0 bases from V and 5 bases from J, with 11 bases in between.

The chain is built from TRBV19 and TRBJ1-1, with a possible D match to TRBD1 (5 bases). Germline V gene data show CDR1 as LNHDA and CDR2 as SQIVND (reference sequence). Trimming stripped 6 bases from V and 1 base from J, with 12 bases between. The CDR3 has 14 residues. The CDR3 region has the DNA TGTGCCAGTAGAACTCAGGGTGGGAACACTGAAGCTTTCTTT. Encoded protein: CASRTQGGNTEAFF.